This entry features one T cell receptor (beta chain) sequence. These data belong to a study of blood T cell repertoires in COVID-19. Across the whole study: The origin of the acute and convalescent COVID-19 samples was the United States, Italy and Spain. PBMCs, B-cell-depleted T cells, or T cells provided the cDNA or gDNA that made up the material.

V shed 6 bases and J shed 6 bases, with 12 bases lying between them. CDR1 and CDR2 (germline): LGHDT, YNNKEL (reference sequence). There are 13 residues in the CDR3. Original methodology: Nucleated cell number was recorded as an estimate derived from reference gene primer amplification. Generated by immunoSEQ multiplex PCR, the TCRdb table keeps only in-frame clones and is missing some. The V and J calls and the clone size are those of that table, but D and trimming were determined from the DNA. In the table there are 45,000 or so clones, approximately 87% of which are singletons. V gene TRBV3-1 (or the pseudogene TRBV3-2) combines with J gene TRBJ2-1; possible D gene TRBD2, 7 bases. Sequencing was performed on peripheral blood. The receptor was derived from a human donor in a cohort sampled during active COVID-19. The chain's CDR3 is CASSRGALNEQFF. DNA of the CDR3: TGTGCCAGCAGTCGGGGGGCCCTCAATGAGCAGTTCTTC.